A single sample gave rise to the 20 T cell receptor beta chains below, sequenced in a study of T cells after yellow fever vaccination. TCRdb itself ran the 5' RACE reads through MiXCR, one entry per CDR3 protein. Of approximately 600,000 distinct CDR3 sequences listed, about 12% are singletons. Sequenced material: PBMCs, taken on the day of the yellow fever booster vaccination. Receptors originate from a man aged 25-45 years who received the YFV17D yellow fever vaccine.

This clonotype has only a few counts. The CDR3 sequence is CSARPGSGNTIYF. The CDR3 DNA sequence: TGCAGTGCTAGGCCAGGGTCTGGAAACACCATATATTTT. The J gene is TRBJ1-3, the V gene TRBV20-1; perhaps TRBD1 as D (5 bases). V lost 3 bases and J 1 base, leaving 7 bases between the germline ends. The CDR3 has 13 residues. CDR1 and CDR2 (germline): DFQATT, SNEGSKA (reference sequence).

This clonotype has more than one count but fewer than ten. This chain connects TRBV6-1 to TRBJ2-5, with a possible D match to TRBD1 (5 bases). The CDR3 runs 17 residues. Germline V gene lookup returns CDR1 MNHNS and CDR2 SASEGT. With 2 bases removed from V and 4 bases from J, the gap between germline ends came to 20 bases. As DNA, the CDR3 is TGTGCCAGCAGTGAATCCTTCGACAGATTTCTCCTAGAGACCCAGTACTTC. This sequence encodes CASSESFDRFLLETQYF.

Only a few counts were recorded for this clonotype. The chain employs TRBV3-1 and TRBJ1-6; D ambiguous. The germline V and J ends were trimmed by 4 bases and 0 bases, with 4 bases remaining between them. The CDR3 extends over 14 amino acids. Germline V gene lookup returns CDR1 LGHDT and CDR2 YNNKEL (reference sequence). The CDR3 bases are TGTGCCAGCAGCCCCCGCTCCTATAATTCACCCCTCCACTTT. Protein: CASSPRSYNSPLHF. Based on the CDR3 plus reference TRBV3-1 and TRBJ1-6, the full variable domain is DTAVSQTPKYLVTQMGNDKSIKCEQNLGHDTMYWYKQDSKKFLKIMFSYNNKELIINETVPNRFSPKSPDKAHLNLHINSLELGDSAVYFCASSPRSYNSPLHFGNGTRLTVT.

This clonotype was observed a few times. This chain joins TRBV29-1 and TRBJ2-1; 10 bases map to TRBD2. The J segment lost 4 bases and the V segment lost 1 base, leaving 1 base of the junction unmatched. The length of the CDR3 is 14 residues. The germline CDR1 and CDR2 sequences are SQVTM and ANQGSEA. The CDR3 sequence: CSVEGTSGYNEQFF. In DNA, the CDR3 is TGCAGCGTTGAAGGGACTAGCGGTTACAATGAGCAGTTCTTC.

This clonotype was counted ten times or more. This chain links TRBV15 with TRBJ2-1; D not resolved. Trimming cost V 0 bases and J 9 bases, with 12 bases left between them. CDR1 is LNHNV, CDR2 YYDKDF, per germline (reference sequence). The CDR3 consists of 14 residues. CDR3 loop: CATSRDSSLSEQFF. DNA for the CDR3: TGTGCCACCAGCAGAGATTCCAGCTTGAGTGAGCAGTTCTTC.

This chain connects TRBV5-4 to TRBJ2-7; the D gene is possibly TRBD1 (6 bases). Between the trimmed V and J ends, which lost 0 bases and 4 bases, there was a span of 17 bases. The CDR3 contains 16 residues. CDR1 SGHNT and CDR2 YYREEE come from the germline V gene (reference sequence). Written as DNA, the CDR3 is TGTGCCAGCAGCTTGGCCGGGACACGGGGACGTTACGAGCAGTACTTC. It codes for CASSLAGTRGRYEQYF.

This clonotype appeared many times. V is TRBV18 and J is TRBJ2-7, with D maybe TRBD2 (6 bases). Germline lookup yields CDR1 KGHSH and CDR2 LQKENI. The germline V and J ends were trimmed by 5 bases and 1 base, with 15 bases remaining between them. This CDR3 comprises 15 residues. DNA for the CDR3: TGTGCCAGCTCAGCAACCGGGACTGCTTCCTACGAGCAGTACTTC. This sequence encodes CASSATGTASYEQYF.

This clonotype was detected only a few times. The chain is built from TRBV20-1 and TRBJ2-7; 8 bases map to TRBD2. With V trimmed by 5 bases and J by 0 bases, 9 bases remained unmatched. The CDR3 runs 15 residues. Looked up from germline, CDR1 is DFQATT and CDR2 is SNEGSKA (reference sequence). The CDR3 bases are TGCAGTGCTTTAACGCTGCGGGAGGCCTCCTACGAGCAGTACTTC. Residues: CSALTLREASYEQYF.

This clonotype was observed a handful of times. This chain links TRBV7-2 with TRBJ2-1, with D unclear. Trimming cost V 1 base and J 9 bases, with 10 bases left between them. This CDR3 comprises 13 residues. Per the germline V gene, CDR1 is SGHTA and CDR2 is FQGNSA. CDR3 DNA: TGTGCCAGCAGCTTAGTTAAGGGAAGTGAGCAGTTCTTC. This gives the protein CASSLVKGSEQFF.

The V and J genes are TRBV29-1 and TRBJ2-7; D is perhaps TRBD2 (5 bases). CDR3 length: 16 residues. V dropped 0 bases and J dropped 0 bases, with 15 bases sitting between them. Germline V CDR1 and CDR2: SQVTM, ANQGSEA. In DNA form, the CDR3 reads TGCAGCGTTGAAGAAGTCGGGATTGCCGCCTCCTACGAGCAGTACTTC. It translates to CSVEEVGIAASYEQYF.

The V gene is TRBV20-1, the J gene TRBJ1-4; 7 positions agree with TRBD1. Germline V gene lookup returns CDR1 DFQATT and CDR2 SNEGSKA (reference sequence). J lost 8 bases, V lost 6 bases, and 12 bases had no gene match. The CDR3 spans 14 residues. CDR3 nucleotides: TGCAGTGCCCCAAGGAGGGGGCTAGTGGAAAAACTGTTTTTT. Its translation is CSAPRRGLVEKLFF.

In its sample, this clonotype was seen a few times. The chain recombines TRBV4-3 with TRBJ1-2; 8 nucleotides line up with TRBD1. The ends lost 3 bases at V and 3 bases at J; junction bases unmatched: 9. The length of the CDR3 is 16 residues. Germline lookup yields CDR1 LGHNA and CDR2 YSLEER. CDR3 DNA: TGCGCCAGCAGCCACTACCCGGGACAGGCAGACTATGGCTACACCTTC. Protein: CASSHYPGQADYGYTF.

This clonotype was seen repeatedly, ten times or more. This chain links TRBV5-5 with TRBJ2-2; 11 nucleotides agree with TRBD2. CDR3 length equals 16 residues. Trimming at V came to 1 base and at J to 1 base, leaving 0 bases not matched to a gene. CDR1 SGHKS and CDR2 YYEKEE come from the germline V gene (reference sequence). CDR3: CASSLLAGGNTGELFF. The CDR3 nucleotides read TGTGCCAGCAGCTTGCTAGCGGGAGGGAACACCGGGGAGCTGTTTTTT.

DNA for the CDR3: TGTGCCAGCAGCCAATATCGGGGTAGCGTCACCTACGAGCAGTACTTC. Amino acids: CASSQYRGSVTYEQYF. V usage is TRBV4-2 and J usage is TRBJ2-7; weak D call: TRBD2 (5 bases). The CDR3 spans 16 residues. V lost 2 bases and J lost 2, with 16 bases in between. Germline CDR1 reads LGHNA; CDR2 reads YNFKEQ.

This clonotype has ten or more counts. The DNA of the CDR3 is TGCGCCAGCAGCTCCAGTCCGGGACAGGCGAACGTAGTGACCGGGGAGCTGTTTTTT. Residues: CASSSSPGQANVVTGELFF. The chain couples TRBV5-1 to TRBJ2-2; 8 bases map to TRBD1. Unmatched junction bases numbered 18, after V lost 3 bases and J lost 5 bases. The germline CDR1 and CDR2 sequences are SGHRS and YFSETQ. The length of the CDR3 is 19 residues.

CDR3 nucleotide sequence: TGTGCCAGTAGTAGAGGGGTGTATAGCAATCAGCCCCAGCATTTT. This gives the protein CASSRGVYSNQPQHF. This sequence joins TRBV19 and TRBJ1-5, with a tentative D call TRBD1 (5 bases). The CDR3 runs 15 residues. Between the trimmed V and J ends, which lost 4 bases and 0 bases, there was a span of 10 bases. Per the germline V gene, CDR1 is LNHDA and CDR2 is SQIVND (reference sequence).

This sequence joins TRBV6-2 or TRBV6-3 and TRBJ2-1; the match to TRBD1 covers 8 bases. The CDR3 runs to 15 residues. V lost 5 bases to trimming and J lost 6 bases; unmatched junction nucleotides: 9. Germline CDR1 MNHEY, CDR2 SVGEGT. The CDR3 sequence: CASSRTGPSPNEQFF. The DNA of the CDR3 is TGTGCCAGCAGTAGGACAGGGCCTTCTCCCAATGAGCAGTTCTTC.

This clonotype was counted once. J is TRBJ2-2 and V is TRBV21-1; whether TRBD1, the table's D call, matches the DNA was not checked. TRBV21-1 is marked as a pseudogene. The CDR3 is 15 amino acids. The CDR3 is CAISKGGQGIGELFF. CDR3 in DNA: TGTGCCATCAGCAAAGGGGGACAGGGAATCGGGGAGCTGTTTTTT.

This clonotype was picked up a small number of times. V usage is TRBV20-1 and J usage is TRBJ2-7; no definite D call. Germline assignment: CDR1 DFQATT and CDR2 SNEGSKA (reference sequence). There are 14 residues in the CDR3. The ends were cut back, 2 bases at V and 0 bases at J, with 11 bases in the middle. The CDR3 loop is CSARSRLFSYEQYF. The CDR3 DNA reads TGCAGTGCTAGATCCAGACTGTTCTCCTACGAGCAGTACTTC.

This clonotype has more than one count but fewer than ten. The chain combines TRBV3-1 with TRBJ2-1; 10 nucleotides align to TRBD2. This CDR3 contains 16 residues. Germline V gives CDR1 LGHDT, CDR2 YNNKEL (reference sequence). V lost 0 bases to trimming and J lost 6 bases; unmatched junction nucleotides: 5. The CDR3 nucleotides read TGTGCCAGCAGCCAAGAGTCTAGACTAGCGGGCAATGAGCAGTTCTTC. It codes for CASSQESRLAGNEQFF.